What follows is one T cell receptor beta chain and its context. Its specific antigen is unknown. There are no base qualities to consult, and no much larger clone falls within one base. CDR1 MNHNY and CDR2 SVGAGI were looked up in the germline V gene (reference sequence). Between the V and J ends, shortened by 2 bases and 8 bases respectively, the junction contains 18 bases. Including the terminal cysteine and phenylalanine, the CDR3 comprises 15 residues. The retained sequence is limited to the CDR3, 45 bases, with the frame set at the first base. The data were taken from a study of cytomegalovirus exposure and HLA in healthy donors (dated by TCRdb to about 2017). Turning to the overall study: An earlier analysis of 587 of the donors reported 276 Gb of sequence data and 95 million to 130 million unique TCR beta sequences obtained from around 190 million T cells. The aim of the study was to test whether cataloging public T cell receptors could identify signatures of past pathogen exposure. Donor age, sex, ethnicity and CMV serostatus were collected together with the repertoire data. Typing coverage differed by locus: A, B, C, DRB1 and DQB1 were typed in roughly 620-640 donors, DQA1 in 500 to 550, DPA1 in nearly 610, and DPB1 in roughly 450. The genetic ancestry cluster associated with self-reported Caucasian donors included 81% of the 300 to 450 genotyped donors. To predict cytomegalovirus infection status, the study combined high-throughput TCR immunosequencing, statistical association of individual TCRs with disease status, and machine learning. All discovery cohort repertoires had been generated using a single sequencing platform. About five DR-DQ haplotypes were treated as single units for association and clustering because of strong linkage in the cohort. A later genetic analysis used genome-wide SNP genotypes for about 60% of the roughly 670 donors, treating that subset as a discovery cohort. Across approximately 420 genotyped donors of the cohort, an average of about 250,000 unique TCR beta nucleotide sequences per donor were sequenced, and 15% to 20% of those sequences were non-productive. The T cell repertoires of about 700 subjects were profiled by immunosequencing and related to cytomegalovirus serostatus. The later analysis used no new phenotypic data to find candidate immune exposures, relying instead on TCR beta sequences and their occurrence across donors. HLA typing covered class I and class II loci at four-digit resolution. An early release that covered some 640 HLA-typed donors contained approximately 300 gigabases of sequencing data and approximately 85 million unique TCR sequences. In a later analysis, previously published TCR beta repertoires from 600 to 850 donors were re-analyzed and high-resolution HLA genotyping was added so that TCR occurrence patterns could be studied. In an earlier analysis of roughly 540 of the donors, high-throughput TCR beta sequencing was used to judge whether each TCR beta V gene segment behaved as functional or pseudogenic. Along with the 666-subject first cohort, a separate validation cohort of over a hundred different subjects was used. Broad study findings and their caveats: A further reported finding was that TCR beta sequences accurately predicted the HLA-A and HLA-B alleles for most subjects in the first cohort. Broadly in line with IMGT annotations, most TCR beta V segments showed up in productive rearrangements about 90% or about 30% of the time in an earlier analysis of several hundred of the donors. Three of the identified cytomegalovirus-associated TCR beta chains were confirmed in vitro to be specific for cytomegalovirus antigens. A later genetic analysis associated a missense DCLRE1C variant with V-gene and J-gene trimming of TCR beta chains, and an independent cohort replicated the association. Some IMGT-functional V segments, including TRBV6-2 and TRBV6-3, could not be distinguished by the 87-base-pair reads and were therefore excluded. This cohort had only TCR beta chains sequenced, and the lack of alpha or paired-chain data limited which features could be detected. Correlated functional status among segregating V segments might be attributable to linkage disequilibrium, but an unknown experimental factor could not be ruled out. The authors suggested that the approach could potentially be generalized to other disease states and immunological phenotypes. According to a later analysis, parvovirus B19, influenza, CMV and Epstein-Barr virus appeared linked to several top co-occurrence clusters. A later analysis found that most CMV-associated TCR beta chains appeared HLA-restricted, with HLA associations seemingly driven largely by CMV exposure. The earlier analysis of 587 of the donors excluded some 15 rarely observed V segments, including chromosome 9 orphons, because counts were too low. The study gave a list of 150 to 200 TCR beta chains associated with cytomegalovirus. Because some donors lacked HLA typing at each locus, the association tests relied only on the typed subset. In a later analysis, HLA-associated TCR beta chains showed more clonal expansion and lower generation probabilities than non-associated chains that were equally common. Presence/absence analyses assumed roughly uniform sequencing depth across donors, an assumption that may not hold. According to a later genetic analysis, donors in an Asian-associated ancestry cluster had fewer N-insertions in productive TCRs than the roughly 700-donor mean. A later analysis associated about 16,000 TCR beta sequences with specific HLA alleles at a false discovery rate of 0.05. For the cohort, immune exposure information was limited to CMV serostatus. When HLA alleles, especially DR and DQ, strongly co-occurred, TCR associations were difficult to assign to individual alleles. While some public TCRs were present in many individuals, most TCR sequences turned up only very rarely across donors. The classifier was reported to diagnose cytomegalovirus status with high specificity and sensitivity in both the original and validation cohorts. According to a later analysis, TCR association rates differed among HLA loci, with DRB1 alleles showing the most associated TCRs and HLA-C alleles showing the fewest. The sequencing pipeline was judged likely to have produced a cluster of highly shared sequence variants as a technical artifact.

The receptor library was made with the immunoSEQ multiplex PCR assay. A mixture of 60 forward primers for TCR Vbeta segments and 13 reverse primers for TCR Jbeta segments was used in the multiplex PCR. A multiplex PCR assay on genomic DNA amplified the CDR3 region of rearranged TCR beta genes. The amplified TCR beta libraries were sequenced on the Illumina HiSeq System as 87-base-pair reads. The study's own analysis went as follows. In a later analysis, 70 million to 95 million unique TCR beta chains were counted across the 690 or so repertoires, and roughly 9.9 million of these chains were shared by at least two donors. Raw reads were error-corrected and collapsed into unique sequences with a nearest-neighbor algorithm that merged closely related sequences to remove PCR and sequencing errors. Alignment of CDR3 sequences to IMGT reference sequences was used to assign V, D and J gene segments. Each retained sequence needed at least a six-nucleotide match to both a V gene segment and a J gene segment. Rearrangements were classified as productive when the CDR3 lacked stop codons and remained in frame with V and J, and all other rearrangements were classified as non-productive. Following IMGT convention, CDR3 was defined as the stretch from the second conserved V-encoded cysteine to the conserved J-encoded phenylalanine. The earlier analysis of about 570 of the donors excluded any sequence lacking an unambiguous match to a single V gene segment. An earlier analysis of under 750 of the donors called V segments functional above 56.7% productive rearrangements and segregating when the between-donor standard deviation exceeded 5%. A statistical classification framework was built to diagnose cytomegalovirus status from the catalog of TCR beta chain sequences. In a later analysis, TCR nucleotide sequences were compared against IMGT/GENE-DB human TR gene sequences so that V and J genes could be assigned. The TCRdist pipeline was used in a later analysis to assign CDR3 sequences and most-parsimonious VDJ recombination scenarios. In a later analysis, each TCR beta chain was defined by its CDR3 amino acid sequence together with its V-gene family, and reads without a unique V-gene family were excluded. As a way to deal with suspected cross-contamination and a sequencing artifact, a later analysis dropped roughly 620 nucleotide sequences that were highly shared and had low generation probability. A later analysis calculated a clonal expansion index for each public chain from normalized within-repertoire ranks of inferred template counts. Generation probabilities in a later analysis came from a VDJ recombination model fitted to out-of-frame rearrangements, and those results were checked against IGoR. A later analysis scored TCR-TCR, TCR-HLA and TCR-CMV co-occurrence with hypergeometric tests, applying a repertoire-size bias correction to TCR pairs. In a later analysis, false discovery rates were estimated by permuting HLA or CMV assignments 20 times. In a later analysis, co-occurring TCRs were grouped with DBSCAN, and TCRdist sequence similarity was added when clustering was performed within HLA-allele-positive subsets. Repertoires with fewer than 30,000 or more than 120,000 public chains were left out of co-occurrence clustering, as were about 5 repertoires with anomalous nucleotide sharing. TCRdb retrieved this table from immuneACCESS and kept in-frame rearrangements only. Not all clones are present; in checked studies, unresolved V genes account for under half, and no reason is known for the remainder. D and trimming come from the DNA, and the V and J calls and clone size come from that table. This sample comprises 150,000 to 200,000 clones, roughly 80% of them detected only once. Clones ranked in the top ten supply around 2% of the sample.

In total, roughly 670 healthy bone marrow donors made up the cohort. At the time of sampling, all cohort members were nominally healthy, though unrecorded immune exposures were likely present. Of the 670 or so cohort members, 250 to 300 had positive CMV serostatus and roughly 330 had negative CMV serostatus, and CMV serostatus was not recorded for the donor. A peripheral blood sample was provided by each donor, and peripheral blood mononuclear cells were used for TCR beta sequencing. Genomic DNA extraction from the blood cell samples was performed with the Qiagen DNeasy Blood Extraction Kit. Sequencing was carried out using PBMCs. The receptor's source is a human donor in good health. The rearranged chain carries TRBV6-6 and TRBJ1-2; a tentative D match to TRBD1 spans 5 bases. The CDR3 region reads CASSYGPDTLMGYTF. The nucleotides are TGTGCCAGCAGTTACGGGCCGGACACTCTCATGGGCTACACCTTC.